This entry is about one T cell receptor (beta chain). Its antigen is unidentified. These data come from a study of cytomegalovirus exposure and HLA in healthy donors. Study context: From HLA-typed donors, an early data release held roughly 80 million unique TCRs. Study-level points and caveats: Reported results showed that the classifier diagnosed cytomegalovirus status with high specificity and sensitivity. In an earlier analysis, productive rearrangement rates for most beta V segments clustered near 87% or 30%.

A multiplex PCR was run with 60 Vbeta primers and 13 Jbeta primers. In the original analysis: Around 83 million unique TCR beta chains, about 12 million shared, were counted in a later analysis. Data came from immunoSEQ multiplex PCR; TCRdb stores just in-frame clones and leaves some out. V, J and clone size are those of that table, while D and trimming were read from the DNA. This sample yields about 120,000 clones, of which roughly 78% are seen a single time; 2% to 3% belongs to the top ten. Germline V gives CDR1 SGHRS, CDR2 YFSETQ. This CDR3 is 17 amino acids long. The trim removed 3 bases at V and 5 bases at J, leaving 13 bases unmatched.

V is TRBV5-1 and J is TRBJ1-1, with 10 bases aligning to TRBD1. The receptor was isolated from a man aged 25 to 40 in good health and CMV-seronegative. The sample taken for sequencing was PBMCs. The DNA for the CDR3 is TGCGCCAGCAGCTGGACCGGGACAGGGGAGAGAACGACTGAAGCTTTCTTT. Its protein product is CASSWTGTGERTTEAFF.